The present TCR beta chain was sequenced within a study of OX40 agonist ivuxolimab in advanced cancers. Whole-study findings and limits: Low normalized T-cell clonal expansion also characterized some of the nonresponders. Expanded clones were, on average, more numerous in CD8+ T cells than in CD4+. No antigen was identified for the clonally expanded peripheral T cells.

V shed 6 bases and J 6 bases; nucleotides not matched to a gene: 1. The CDR3 totals 12 residues. The V gene's germline CDR1 is SGHVT and CDR2 SQSDAQ. Concerning this clone: The antigen is not known.

TCRdb keeps only in-frame clones here, not all; method: immunoSEQ multiplex PCR. The table records 39,000 or so clones, approximately 86% of them present only once. This TCR came from an adult with an advanced solid tumor such as melanoma, head and neck, liver or kidney cancer. The sample in question was CD4+ or CD8+ T cells sorted from blood, obtained in a trial of the OX40 agonist ivuxolimab. The rearrangement joins TRBV7-4 to TRBJ2-3; 9 bases are a match to TRBD1. In DNA, the CDR3 is TGTGCCAGCAGAGACAGGGGGGATACGCAGTATTTT. Residues: CASRDRGDTQYF.